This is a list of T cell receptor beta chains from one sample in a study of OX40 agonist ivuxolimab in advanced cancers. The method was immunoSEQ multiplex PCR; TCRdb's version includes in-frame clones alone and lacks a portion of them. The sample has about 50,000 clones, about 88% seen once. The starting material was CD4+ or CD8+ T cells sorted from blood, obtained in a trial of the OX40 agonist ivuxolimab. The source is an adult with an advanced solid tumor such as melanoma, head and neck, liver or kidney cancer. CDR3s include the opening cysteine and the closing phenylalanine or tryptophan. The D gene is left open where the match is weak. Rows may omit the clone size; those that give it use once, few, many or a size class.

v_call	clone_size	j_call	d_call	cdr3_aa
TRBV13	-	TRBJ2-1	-	CASSPGSGTYNEQFF
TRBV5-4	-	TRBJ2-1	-	CASSLGNRVIDEQFF
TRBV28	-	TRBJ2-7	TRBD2	CASSFGGGRVYEQYF
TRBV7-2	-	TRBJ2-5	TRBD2	CASSPGGGAGEETQYF
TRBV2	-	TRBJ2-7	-	CASRTDRHEQYF
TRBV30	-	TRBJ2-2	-	CACARRGPHGELFF
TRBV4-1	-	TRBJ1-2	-	CASSQEGTSVNYGYTF
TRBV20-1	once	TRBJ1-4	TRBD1	CSARQGVKLFF
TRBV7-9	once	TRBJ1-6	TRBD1	CASSPGGQGVEVSPLHF
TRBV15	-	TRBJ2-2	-	CATSRDWGWAFETGELFF
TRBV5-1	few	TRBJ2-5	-	CASSWADQETQYF
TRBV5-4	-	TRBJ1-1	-	CASSYQQRNTEAFF
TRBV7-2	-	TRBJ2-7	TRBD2	CASSFLAGVYEQYF
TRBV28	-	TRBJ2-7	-	CASSLAVGLYEQYF
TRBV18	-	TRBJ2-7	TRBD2	CASSPPSGSEQYF
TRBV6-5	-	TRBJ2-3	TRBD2	CASSSAGTSGVTQYF
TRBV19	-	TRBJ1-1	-	CASSSRVANTEAFF
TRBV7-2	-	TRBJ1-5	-	CASSFQGTSNQPQHF
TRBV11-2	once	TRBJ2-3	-	CASSLSGSADTQYF
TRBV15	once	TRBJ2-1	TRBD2	CATSRPYPLAGRSYNEQFF
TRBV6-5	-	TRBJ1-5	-	CASSWDRSNQPQHF
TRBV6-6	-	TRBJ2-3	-	CASSYSGGTDTQYF
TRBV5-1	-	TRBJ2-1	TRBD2	CASRPQVAGGNEQFF
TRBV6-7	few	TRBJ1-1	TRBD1	CASSYSRQGPNTEAFF
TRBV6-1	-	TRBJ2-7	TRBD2	CASSDQGGRAYEQYF
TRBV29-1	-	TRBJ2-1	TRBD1	CSVLFGTGGNEQFF
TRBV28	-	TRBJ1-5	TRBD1	CASSLEGAGNQPQHF
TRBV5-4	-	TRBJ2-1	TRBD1	CASSPGLGQARNEQFF
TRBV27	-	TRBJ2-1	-	CASSLLSGMSSYNEQFF
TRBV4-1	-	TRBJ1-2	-	CASSQTSRRDYGYTF
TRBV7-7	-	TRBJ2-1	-	CASSLLPVLAFNEQFF
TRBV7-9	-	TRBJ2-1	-	CASSLSGNRNEQFF
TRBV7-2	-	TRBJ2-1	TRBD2	CASSVGGAYNEQFF
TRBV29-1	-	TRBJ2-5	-	CSVAEGLQETQYF
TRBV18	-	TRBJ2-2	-	CASSPRGAPVAGELFF
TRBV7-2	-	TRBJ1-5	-	CASSRNYQRNQPQHF
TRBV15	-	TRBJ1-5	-	CATSRDPGGREPQHF
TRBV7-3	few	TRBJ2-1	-	CASSLTAGAHEQFF
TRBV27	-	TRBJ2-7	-	CASSLGRIGGTYEQYF
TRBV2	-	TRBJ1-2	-	CASSEASFGGYTF
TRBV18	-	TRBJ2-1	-	CASSPPTGTNEQFF
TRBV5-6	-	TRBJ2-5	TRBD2	CASSLGGEAGRKETQYF
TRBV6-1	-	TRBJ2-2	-	CASSEYISGLSGELFF
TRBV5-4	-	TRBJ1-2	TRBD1	CASSLDRGKNYGYTF
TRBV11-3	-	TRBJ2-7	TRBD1	CASSAGTGVGEQYF
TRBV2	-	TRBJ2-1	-	CASSERANEQFF
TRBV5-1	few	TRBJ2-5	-	CASSLLGTWDF
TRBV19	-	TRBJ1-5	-	CASRTDGPRQPQHF
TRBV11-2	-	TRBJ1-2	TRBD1	CASSDRRQGTNYGYTF